Below are 25 T cell receptor beta chains sequenced from a single sample in a study of CD8+ T cells in alopecia areata (dated by TCRdb to the late 2010s). The treatment or condition label of this sample denotes: oral pan-JAK inhibitor, 5-10 mg twice daily. Receptors were amplified or captured by the immunoSEQ multiplex PCR assay. RNA was extracted from all samples and reverse transcribed into cDNA as template for TCR sequencing. Sourced from immuneACCESS, this table was stored by TCRdb with only in-frame sequences that have V and J called. A share of the clones is absent; for the studies checked, an unresolved V gene accounts for under half, and the remainder has no known explanation. The sample has some 190,000 clones on record, around 64% of them singletons. The top ten constitute 1.3% of the sample. Sample: CD4+ T cells sorted from blood, taken at week 49, from a patient treated with tofacitinib. These receptors all come from a human donor with alopecia areata.

The J gene is TRBJ1-6, the V gene TRBV7-9, with D possibly being TRBD1 (5 bases). This CDR3 spans 12 amino acids. Trimming pared 2 bases from V and 14 bases from J, leaving 10 bases between. Germline V gene sequence: CDR1 SEHNR, CDR2 FQNEAQ (reference sequence). CDR3 sequence (DNA): TGTGCCAGCAGCTTACAGGGTTCGGCCCTCCACTTT. Its protein is CASSLQGSALHF. Looking up the rest from reference TRBV7-9 and TRBJ1-6 gives the full variable domain: DTGVSQNPRHKITKRGQNVTFRCDPISEHNRLYWYRQTLGQGPEFLTYFQNEAQLEKSRLLSDRFSAERPKGSFSTLEIQRTEQGDSAMYLCASSLQGSALHFGNGTRLTVT.

This clone was counted a few times. The chain is built from TRBV5-1 and TRBJ2-2; the match to TRBD1 covers 8 bases. CDR3 size: 15 residues. J was trimmed by 3 bases and V by 4 bases; bases with no gene match: 5. CDR1 SGHRS and CDR2 YFSETQ come from the germline V gene. The CDR3 loop reads CASSGTGTYTGELFF. The DNA of the CDR3 is TGCGCCAGCAGCGGGACAGGCACTTACACCGGGGAGCTGTTTTTT. Supplemented by reference TRBV5-1 and TRBJ2-2, the full variable domain reads KAGVTQTPRYLIKTRGQQVTLSCSPISGHRSVSWYQQTPGQGLQFLFEYFSETQRNKGNFPGRFSGRQFSNSRSEMNVSTLELGDSALYLCASSGTGTYTGELFFGEGSRLTVL.

J is TRBJ2-1 and V is TRBV29-1; D call uncertain. CDR3 length: 11 residues. The germline CDR1 and CDR2 sequences are SQVTM and ANQGSEA. V was clipped by 8 bases and J by 12 bases, with 17 bases between them. The CDR3 DNA is TGCAGCATAAGGGAAGGATTGGCGCAGTTCTTC. Its protein product is CSIREGLAQFF.

This rearrangement joins TRBV4-1 to TRBJ2-7; no clear D gene. V lost 3 bases and J lost 2, with 8 bases in between. The CDR3 runs 13 residues. Germline CDR1 MGHRA, CDR2 YSYEKL. The chain's CDR3 is CASSHLTTYEQYF. In nucleotides, the CDR3 is TGCGCCAGCAGCCACCTTACAACCTACGAGCAGTACTTC.

This clone was counted a few times. V usage is TRBV2 and J usage is TRBJ2-3, with 15 bases aligning to TRBD2. CDR3 length equals 16 residues. V lost 6 bases and J lost 3; bases outside the gene matches: 4. From germline, CDR1 is SNHLY and CDR2 FYNNEI. The CDR3 DNA follows: TGTGCCAGCAGAGGGACTAGCGGGGGGAGAACAGATACGCAGTATTTT. As protein: CASRGTSGGRTDTQYF.

The chain employs TRBV6-5 and TRBJ2-3, with D tentatively TRBD2 (6 bases). V was cut by 6 bases and J by 3 bases, with 16 bases left in between. The CDR3 runs to 15 residues. CDR1 MNHEY and CDR2 SVGAGI come from the germline V gene. CDR3 nucleotides: TGTGCCAGCAGCTTCTCAGGGACTCAAACAGATACGCAGTATTTT. Residues: CASSFSGTQTDTQYF.

This chain connects TRBV6-5 to TRBJ1-6; D might be TRBD1 (5 bases). The CDR3 extends over 14 amino acids. V lost 2 bases, J lost 9 bases, and 11 bases lay in between. Germline CDR1 reads MNHEY; CDR2 reads SVGAGI. The CDR3 DNA reads TGTGCCAGCAGTTACAGGGTCGGGGGTTCACCCCTCCACTTT. It yields the protein CASSYRVGGSPLHF.

This chain uses TRBV25-1 with TRBJ1-6; D is ambiguous. V was cut by 8 bases and J by 11 bases, with 10 bases left in between. Germline V gene data show CDR1 as MGHDK and CDR2 as SYGVNS. CDR3 length: 11 amino acids. The CDR3 nucleotides are TGTGCCAGCGGGAGTTATCCACCCCTCCACTTT. It encodes CASGSYPPLHF. The full variable domain, with the rest looked up from reference TRBV25-1 and TRBJ1-6, is EADIYQTPRYLVIGTGKKITLECSQTMGHDKMYWYQQDPGMELHLIHYSYGVNSTEKGDLSSESTVSRIRTEHFPLTLESARPSHTSQYLCASGSYPPLHFGNGTRLTVT.

This clone has more than one count but fewer than ten. This chain connects TRBV21-1 to TRBJ2-1; the table assigns TRBD2, which was not confirmed against the DNA. TRBV21-1 is a pseudogene segment. The CDR3 totals 16 residues. The CDR3 coding sequence is TGTGCCAGCAGCCCCAAAGGCTGGTTCGGGTACAATGAGCAGTTCTTC. Its translation is CASSPKGWFGYNEQFF.

CDR3 protein: CASSELQPQHF. In DNA, the CDR3 is TGTGCCAGCAGTGAGTTGCAGCCCCAGCATTTT. V and J are TRBV6-1 and TRBJ1-5; D unresolved. Germline values: CDR1 MNHNS, CDR2 SASEGT. CDR3 length: 11 residues. Trimming stripped 3 bases from V and 7 bases from J, with 4 bases between.

V usage is TRBV29-1 and J usage is TRBJ1-1; D perhaps matches TRBD1 (6 bases). Looked up from germline, CDR1 is SQVTM and CDR2 is ANQGSEA. Trimming took 5 bases from V and 6 from J, leaving 16 bases between them. This CDR3 spans 13 amino acids. CDR3 sequence: CSVTSGGLAEAFF. The CDR3 nucleotides read TGCAGCGTTACGTCGGGGGGCCTCGCTGAAGCTTTCTTT.

The chain links TRBV29-1 to TRBJ2-5, with D possibly TRBD2 on 6 matching bases. The CDR3 has 12 amino acids. Germline V gene data show CDR1 as SQVTM and CDR2 as ANQGSEA. V was pared by 4 bases and J by 5 bases, with 11 bases between. The CDR3 DNA sequence: TGCAGCGTTGGGAGGGCAAAGGAGACCCAGTACTTC. As protein: CSVGRAKETQYF.

In this sample, this clone turned up a few times. The V gene is TRBV29-1, the J gene TRBJ2-5; perhaps TRBD2 as D (6 bases). V shed 4 bases and J shed 1 base, with 13 bases lying between them. From germline, CDR1 is SQVTM and CDR2 ANQGSEA. The CDR3 extends over 14 amino acids. The CDR3, as DNA: TGCAGCGTTGCGACCGGGAGTCCCCAAGAGACCCAGTACTTC. It translates to CSVATGSPQETQYF.

With respect to this clone: Other DNA sequences from this sample encode an identical CDR3 as well. This chain connects TRBV29-1 to TRBJ1-2; unclear D gene. Germline loops: CDR1 SQVTM, CDR2 ANQGSEA. Between the trimmed V and J ends, which lost 7 bases and 2 bases, there was a span of 8 bases. The CDR3 is made up of 11 amino acids. Written as DNA, the CDR3 is TGCAGCGCCGGGGAAAACTATGGCTACACCTTC. Translation gives CSAGENYGYTF.

This chain links TRBV5-4 with TRBJ1-6; a weak D match, TRBD1 (6 bases). The germline V and J ends were trimmed by 7 bases and 10 bases, with 18 bases remaining between them. Germline CDR1 SGHNT, CDR2 YYREEE (reference sequence). The CDR3 covers 14 residues. CDR3 region: CASFDAGVRSPLHF. For the CDR3, the DNA is TGTGCCAGCTTCGACGCAGGGGTTCGGTCACCCCTCCACTTT.

This clone showed up just a few times. The CDR3 region has the DNA TGTGCCTGCGACCGGACAACTAATGAAAAACTGTTTTTT. Protein: CACDRTTNEKLFF. V gene TRBV30 combines with J gene TRBJ1-4; D not resolved. CDR3 length: 13 residues. V was pared by 6 bases and J by 0 bases, with 8 bases between. Germline CDR1 reads GTSNPN; CDR2 reads SVGIG (reference sequence).

This clone has only a few counts. The chain recombines TRBV29-1 with TRBJ2-3; weak D call: TRBD2 (6 bases). This CDR3 has 13 residues. The V gene lost 7 bases and the J gene lost 5 bases, with 16 bases spanning the gap. Germline CDR1 reads SQVTM; CDR2 reads ANQGSEA. The CDR3 reads CSELAGPGDTQYF. The CDR3 DNA reads as TGCAGCGAGTTGGCGGGGCCTGGAGATACGCAGTATTTT.

This chain uses TRBV30 with TRBJ2-5, with D tentatively TRBD1 (5 bases). The CDR3 consists of 12 residues. Germline V gene data show CDR1 as GTSNPN and CDR2 as SVGIG (reference sequence). Trimming shortened V by 5 bases and J by 0 bases, and 7 bases separated the two germline ends. The CDR3 DNA follows: TGTGCCTGGGACAGAAACCAAGAGACCCAGTACTTC. Its translation is CAWDRNQETQYF.

The chain is built from TRBV29-1 and TRBJ2-3, with D unresolved. Per germline, CDR1 SQVTM and CDR2 ANQGSEA. The germline V and J ends were trimmed by 4 bases and 2 bases, with 7 bases remaining between them. The CDR3 length is 12 residues. In DNA form, the CDR3 reads TGCAGCGTTGGTGGGCCCACAGATACGCAGTATTTT. It translates to CSVGGPTDTQYF.

The chain has TRBV5-1 and TRBJ1-4; weak D call: TRBD1 (6 bases). Trimming took 0 bases from V and 6 from J, leaving 12 bases between them. The germline CDR1 and CDR2 sequences are SGHRS and YFSETQ. The CDR3 length is 15 residues. The CDR3 region is CASSLEPGVDEKLFF. In DNA, the CDR3 is TGCGCCAGCAGCTTGGAACCAGGGGTGGATGAAAAACTGTTTTTT.

The V gene is TRBV6-1, the J gene TRBJ2-7; D is undetermined. Germline loops: CDR1 MNHNS, CDR2 SASEGT. This CDR3 is 15 amino acids long. The V and J ends lost 1 base and 4 bases respectively, with 14 bases between them. The CDR3 DNA follows: TGTGCCAGCAGTGAAGGGTCAGGCTCACCTTACGAGCAGTACTTC. Translating gives CASSEGSGSPYEQYF.

The genes are TRBV29-1 and TRBJ1-4, with 12 nucleotides matching TRBD1. V was clipped by 5 bases and J by 7 bases; unmatched bases: 11. Germline-derived CDR1 and CDR2 are SQVTM and ANQGSEA. The CDR3 runs to 16 residues. The CDR3 DNA follows: TGCAGCGTTACCGGGACAGGGGGCGCATCGGTTGAAAAACTGTTTTTT. Its translation is CSVTGTGGASVEKLFF.

Here the CDR3 reads CASSITGYGYTF. The CDR3 nucleotides are TGTGCCAGTAGTATTACGGGCTATGGCTACACCTTC. The V and J genes are TRBV19 and TRBJ1-2; D gene ambiguous. The germline V gene encodes CDR1 LNHDA and CDR2 SQIVND (reference sequence). V lost 3 bases, J lost 4 bases, and 6 bases lay in between. The CDR3 extends over 12 amino acids.

This clone came up a few times. J is TRBJ2-6 and V is TRBV30; D perhaps matches TRBD2 (7 bases). Trimming pared 5 bases from V and 0 bases from J, leaving 23 bases between. The CDR3 is 19 amino acids. Per germline, CDR1 GTSNPN and CDR2 SVGIG (reference sequence). CDR3 sequence: CAWLSRKTGRGSGANVLTF. The DNA for the CDR3 is TGTGCCTGGCTCTCAAGAAAAACAGGGAGGGGCTCTGGGGCCAACGTCCTGACTTTC.

This clone appeared a single time. This chain links TRBV30 with TRBJ1-2; D is unclear. The CDR3 totals 13 residues. Germline V CDR1 and CDR2: GTSNPN, SVGIG (reference sequence). Trimming took off 0 bases at V and 4 bases at J, with 9 bases between the two ends. The CDR3 spells CAWSVSRSYGYTF. CDR3 sequence (DNA): TGTGCCTGGAGTGTCAGCCGGAGCTATGGCTACACCTTC.